Following are 5 T cell receptor beta chains from one sample sequenced in a study of T cells in Graves' hyperthyroidism and ophthalmopathy. RNA transcripts were the template for amplifying TCR beta CDR3 regions. A set of HTBI primers served as the primers for a first-round RT-PCR of the TCR CDR3. TCRdb redid the calling of the multiplex PCR reads with MiXCR, one entry per CDR3 protein. This sample yields 450,000 to 700,000 distinct CDR3 sequences, of which under 60% are seen a single time; 19% belongs to the top ten. Input material: peripheral blood or thyroid tissue (not recorded which). The receptors were gathered from an adult woman with Graves' disease, either hyperthyroidism or ophthalmopathy (not recorded which).

This chain joins TRBV6-5 and TRBJ2-7, with D possibly called TRBD1 or TRBD2 (5 bases each). Germline assignment: CDR1 MNHEY and CDR2 SVGAGI. V lost 0 bases and J lost 2, with 14 bases in between. The CDR3 has 16 residues. CDR3 DNA sequence: TGTGCCAGCAGTTACTCGAAGGAGGACACGACCTACGAGCAGTACTTC. Encoded protein: CASSYSKEDTTYEQYF.

Many counts were recorded for this clonotype. This rearrangement joins TRBV10-3 to TRBJ2-5, with TRBD2 matching 12 bases. Germline V gene sequence: CDR1 ENHRY, CDR2 SYGVKD. CDR3 length: 15 residues. Losses at the gene ends were 6 bases for V and 0 bases for J; bases not matched to a gene: 2. The CDR3 reads CAIRGTSGYQETQYF. CDR3 in DNA: TGTGCCATCAGAGGGACTAGCGGGTACCAAGAGACCCAGTACTTC.

The table lists this clonotype with many counts. The chain recombines TRBV7-6 with TRBJ2-5; either TRBD1 or TRBD2 may supply D (5 bases each). V was pared by 1 base and J by 5 bases, with 23 bases between. Germline assignment: CDR1 SGHVS and CDR2 FNYEAQ. The CDR3 length is 18 residues. CDR3 coding DNA: TGTGCCAGCAGCTTAGGTCGAGTGTCCCCCGGAGAGGGGGAGACCCAGTACTTC. Translation: CASSLGRVSPGEGETQYF.

The chain has TRBV5-1 and TRBJ2-1; D unclear. CDR1 SGHRS and CDR2 YFSETQ come from the germline V gene. The CDR3 has 13 residues. Trimming removed 5 bases from V and 2 bases from J, with 8 bases in between. The CDR3 region is CASSTGPYNEQFF. DNA of the CDR3: TGCGCCAGCAGTACCGGACCCTACAATGAGCAGTTCTTC.

A remark on this clonotype: Mismatch with germline at one junction end may stem from a read error. The rearrangement uses TRBV30 and TRBJ1-5, with D unclear. Per the germline V gene, CDR1 is GTSNPN and CDR2 is SVGIG (reference sequence). CDR3 length equals 14 residues. The CDR3 DNA is TGTGCCTGGGGTGTACATAGGGTCGGGCAGCCCCAGCATTTT. This gives the protein CAWGVHRVGQPQHF. Full variable domain (rest looked up from reference TRBV30 and TRBJ1-5): SQTIHQWPATLVQPVGSPLSLECTVEGTSNPNLYWYRQAAGRGLQLLFYSVGIGQISSEVPQNLSASRPQDRQFILSSKKLLLSDSGFYLCAWGVHRVGQPQHFGDGTRLSIL.